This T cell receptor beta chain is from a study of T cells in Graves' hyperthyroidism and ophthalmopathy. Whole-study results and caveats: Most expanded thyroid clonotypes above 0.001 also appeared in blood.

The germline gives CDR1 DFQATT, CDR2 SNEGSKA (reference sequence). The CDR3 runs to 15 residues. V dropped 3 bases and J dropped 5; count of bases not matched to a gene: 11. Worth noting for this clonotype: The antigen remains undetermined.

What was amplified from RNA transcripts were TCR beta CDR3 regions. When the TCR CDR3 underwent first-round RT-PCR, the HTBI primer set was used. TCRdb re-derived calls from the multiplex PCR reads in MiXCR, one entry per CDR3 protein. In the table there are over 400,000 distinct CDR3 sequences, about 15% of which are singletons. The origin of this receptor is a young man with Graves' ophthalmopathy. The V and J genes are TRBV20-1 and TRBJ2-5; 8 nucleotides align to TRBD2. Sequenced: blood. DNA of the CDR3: TGCAGTGCTAGCGCGACTAGCGCCGCGGAGGAGACCCAGTACTTC. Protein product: CSASATSAAEETQYF.